This is a list of T cell receptor beta chains from one sample in a study of blood T cell repertoires in COVID-19. This table comes from immunoSEQ multiplex PCR, and its TCRdb copy is limited to in-frame clones, with some not included. Among approximately 120,000 clones, 80% to 90% were seen once, and the ten largest hold 5.5% to 6.5%. Input material: peripheral blood. These TCRs come from a man at least 80 years old with active or convalescent COVID-19. Both conserved end residues are trimmed from each CDR3.

V: TRBV7-9; J: TRBJ2-5; CDR3: ASSTTTAEETQY
V: TRBV18; J: TRBJ1-5; CDR3: ASSQQGTSNQPQH
V: TRBV5-1; J: TRBJ2-3; CDR3: ASSVPTSGGASSEY
V: TRBV10-3; J: TRBJ2-2; CDR3: AISWESTGELF
V: TRBV30; J: TRBJ1-2; CDR3: AWSEMGQGGNYGYT
V: TRBV6-2/TRBV6-3; J: TRBJ2-3; CDR3: ASSLGTRQGADTQY
V: TRBV4-3; J: TRBJ2-3; CDR3: ASSQDGLPGSTDTQY
V: TRBV2; J: TRBJ2-3; CDR3: ASSPPWTRDTQY
V: TRBV27; J: TRBJ2-1; CDR3: ASSLRPGGVNEQF
V: TRBV7-3; J: TRBJ1-2; CDR3: ASSLSAGGFGGYT
V: TRBV6-5; J: TRBJ2-6; CDR3: ASRDRGLGANVLT
V: TRBV2; J: TRBJ2-1; CDR3: ASRPDRGLF
V: TRBV18; J: TRBJ2-1; CDR3: ASSRESSYNEQF
V: TRBV2; J: TRBJ2-3; CDR3: ASSEEGGGGDTQY
V: TRBV3-1/TRBV3-2; J: TRBJ1-3; CDR3: ASSYRALGNTIY